This T cell receptor beta chain was recorded in a study of blood T cells in healthy people across ages. CDR3 length equals 14 residues. Germline V gene lookup returns CDR1 SNHLY and CDR2 FYNNEI. The table lists this clonotype with a count of one. At one end the junction does not follow the germline gene, possibly because of a read error. Next came a second PCR, run for about 6 to 12 cycles, which used a sample-barcoded 5' primer along with a J-beta primer mix. TCRdb re-derived calls from the 5' RACE reads in MiXCR, one entry per CDR3 protein. Seen here are 800,000 or so distinct CDR3 sequences, about 46% observed once, and the top ten hold 15% to 20%.

Sequencing was performed on blood. This chain uses TRBV2 with TRBJ2-1; 10 bases map to TRBD2. The receptor comes from an elderly man in good health. The CDR3 coding sequence is TGTGCCAGCAGGGAGCGGGAGGGCCGCAATGAGGAGTTCTTC. As protein: CASREREGRNEEFF. The entire variable domain, with the rest obtained from reference TRBV2 and TRBJ2-1, is as follows: EPEVTQTPSHQVTQMGQEVILRCVPISNHLYFYWYRQILGQKVEFLVSFYNNEISEKSEIFDDQFSVERPDGSNFTLKIRSTKLEDSAMYFCASREREGRNEEFFGPGTRLTVL.